This TCR beta chain was identified during a study of T cell changes during pregnancy in multiple sclerosis. J was trimmed by 2 bases and V by 3 bases; bases with no gene match: 1. The CDR3 contains 15 residues. Germline V lookup: CDR1 SNHLY, CDR2 FYNNEI. Assay: immunoSEQ multiplex PCR; the TCRdb copy retains only in-frame clones and omits some. The table includes tens of thousands of clones, roughly 90% detected once. This sample comprised CD4+ T cells from peripheral blood mononuclear cells, obtained before pregnancy. This receptor was obtained from a female donor with multiple sclerosis, enrolled in a pregnancy study. V is TRBV2 and J is TRBJ1-6; TRBD1 aligns across 7 bases. In nucleotides, the CDR3 is TGTGCCAGCAGTGAGACAGGGCCCTATAATTCACCCCTCCACTTT. Encoded protein: CASSETGPYNSPLHF.